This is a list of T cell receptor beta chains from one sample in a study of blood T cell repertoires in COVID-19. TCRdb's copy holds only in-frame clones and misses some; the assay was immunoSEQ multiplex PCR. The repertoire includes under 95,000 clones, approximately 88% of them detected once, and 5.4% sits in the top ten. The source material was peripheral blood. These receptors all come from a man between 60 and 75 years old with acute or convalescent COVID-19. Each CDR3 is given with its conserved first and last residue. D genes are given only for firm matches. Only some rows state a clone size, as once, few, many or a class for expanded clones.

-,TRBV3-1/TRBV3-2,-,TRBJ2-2,TGTGCCAGCAGCCAAGATTGGAGGGCGACCGGGGAGCTGTTTTTT,CASSQDWRATGELFF
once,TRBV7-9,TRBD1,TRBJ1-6,TGTGCCAGCAGCGTCTCCGGGGACAGCTATAATTCACCCCTCCACTTT,CASSVSGDSYNSPLHF
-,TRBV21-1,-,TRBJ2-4,TGTGCCAGCAACGGACAGGGCCTAGCCAAAAACATTCAGTACTTC,CASNGQGLAKNIQYF
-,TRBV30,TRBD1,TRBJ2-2,TGTGCCTGGAGGAATGACAGGGGTTTAGGCACCGGGGAGCTGTTTTTT,CAWRNDRGLGTGELFF
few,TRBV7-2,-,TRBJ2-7,TGTGCCAGCAGCAGGGAGGCCTACGAGCAGTACTTC,CASSREAYEQYF
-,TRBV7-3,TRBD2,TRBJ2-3,TGTGCCAGCAGCTTGTTCGGGACTAGCGGGGGGCAATCCACAGATACGCAGTATTTT,CASSLFGTSGGQSTDTQYF
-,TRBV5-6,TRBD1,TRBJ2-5,TGTGCCAGCAGCTTGGGACAGGGGGCGTTCTGGGAGACCCAGTACTTC,CASSLGQGAFWETQYF
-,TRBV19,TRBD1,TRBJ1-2,TGTGCCAGTACCATGGACAGGGTCTATGGCTACACCTTC,CASTMDRVYGYTF
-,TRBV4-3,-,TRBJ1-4,TGCGCCAGCAGCCAAGGTTGGATCGGGACAACTAATGAAAAACTGTTTTTT,CASSQGWIGTTNEKLFF
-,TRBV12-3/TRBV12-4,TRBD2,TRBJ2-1,TGTGCCAGCAGCAGCGGGGGGGAACCGTTCTTC,CASSSGGEPFF